The entry below describes one T cell receptor beta chain. Its specificity is unknown. Naive CD8 cells comprised CD45RO-negative, CCR7-positively selected cells, excluding terminally differentiated effector memory CD45RA+ cells. J lost 0 bases, V lost 3 bases, and 3 bases had no gene match. Looked up from germline, CDR1 is SEHNR and CDR2 is FQNEAQ (reference sequence). CDR3 length: 15 amino acids. The repertoire was sequenced with immunoSEQ multiplex PCR; TCRdb's copy has only in-frame clones and lacks some. The repertoire holds nearly 2 million clones, with about 95% as singletons. The data were obtained in a study of shared clonotypes between healthy human individuals. Study summary: There were three CD4 naive, three CD4 memory, two CD8 naive and one CD8 memory plates per donor. Study-wide findings and caveats: Among donors, clonotype sharing was expected to be affected by sequencing depth. Against clonotypes common to all four donors, non-shared ones had lower generation probabilities.

The sequenced material came from naive CD8+ T cells sorted from blood. The chain combines TRBV7-9 with TRBJ2-3, with TRBD2 identical over 7 bases. The source is a man in his late teens or twenties in good health. CDR3 in amino acids: CASSFTSDSTDTQYF. The CDR3 DNA is TGTGCCAGCAGCTTTACTAGCGACAGCACAGATACGCAGTATTTT. Full variable domain (remainder filled in from reference TRBV7-9 and TRBJ2-3): DTGVSQNPRHKITKRGQNVTFRCDPISEHNRLYWYRQTLGQGPEFLTYFQNEAQLEKSRLLSDRFSAERPKGSFSTLEIQRTEQGDSAMYLCASSFTSDSTDTQYFGPGTRLTVL.